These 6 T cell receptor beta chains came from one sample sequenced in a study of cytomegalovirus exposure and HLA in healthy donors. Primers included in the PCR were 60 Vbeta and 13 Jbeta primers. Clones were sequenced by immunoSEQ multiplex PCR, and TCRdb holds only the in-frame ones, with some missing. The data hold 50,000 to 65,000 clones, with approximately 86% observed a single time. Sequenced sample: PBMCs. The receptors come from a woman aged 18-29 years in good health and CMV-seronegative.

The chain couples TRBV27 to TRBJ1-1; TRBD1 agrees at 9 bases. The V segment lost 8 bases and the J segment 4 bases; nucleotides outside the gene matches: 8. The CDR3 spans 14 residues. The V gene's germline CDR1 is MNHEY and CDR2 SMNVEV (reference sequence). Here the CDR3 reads CASRLGTGSTEAFF. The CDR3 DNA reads TGTGCCAGCCGCTTGGGGACAGGGTCCACTGAAGCTTTCTTT.

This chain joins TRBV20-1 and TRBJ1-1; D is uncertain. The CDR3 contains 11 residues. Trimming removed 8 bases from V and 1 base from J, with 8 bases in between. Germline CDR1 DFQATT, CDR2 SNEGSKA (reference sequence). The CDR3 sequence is CSPRKNTEAFF. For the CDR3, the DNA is TGCAGTCCGAGGAAGAACACTGAAGCTTTCTTT.

The DNA of the CDR3 is TGTGCCAGCAGTTCGACAGGGAACGAGCAGTACTTC. Translation gives CASSSTGNEQYF. V usage is TRBV27 and J usage is TRBJ2-7, with 7 positions matching TRBD1. V was pared by 4 bases and J by 5 bases, with 2 bases of the junction left unmatched. Germline V gene data show CDR1 as MNHEY and CDR2 as SMNVEV (reference sequence). There are 12 residues in the CDR3.

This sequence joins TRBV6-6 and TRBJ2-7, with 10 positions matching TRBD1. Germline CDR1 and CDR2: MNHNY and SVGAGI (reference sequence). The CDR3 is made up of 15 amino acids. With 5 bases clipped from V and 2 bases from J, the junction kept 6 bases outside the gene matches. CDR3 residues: CASSPGTGEAYEQYF. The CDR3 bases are TGTGCCAGCAGTCCCGGGACAGGGGAGGCCTACGAGCAGTACTTC.

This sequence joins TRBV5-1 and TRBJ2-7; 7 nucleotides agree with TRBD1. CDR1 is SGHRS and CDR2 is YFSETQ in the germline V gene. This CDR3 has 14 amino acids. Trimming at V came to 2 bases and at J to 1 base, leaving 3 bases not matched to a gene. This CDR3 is CASSFTTGSYEQYF. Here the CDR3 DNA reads TGCGCCAGCAGCTTCACGACAGGGTCCTACGAGCAGTACTTC.

The CDR3, as DNA: TGTGCCACCAGCACCAACCGGGACTCTAAGCAGTTCTTC. Amino acid sequence: CATSTNRDSKQFF. The rearrangement uses TRBV15 and TRBJ2-1, with D possibly matching TRBD2 (6 bases). V was pared by 4 bases and J by 11 bases, with 15 bases between. The CDR3 spans 13 residues. The germline V gene has CDR1 LNHNV and CDR2 YYDKDF (reference sequence).